The 2 T cell receptor beta chains given below trace back to one sample, sequenced in a study of regulatory T cells in long-lasting Graves disease. Time point reported: persistent/refractory GD, antithyroid drugs over 5 years with positive TRAb. Following extraction of RNA from PBMCs, that RNA was used to make the TCR library. Construction of the TCR beta libraries employed iRepertoire HTBI primers in conjunction with Arm-PCR of CDR3 regions. TCRdb recomputed calls from the multiplex PCR reads with MiXCR, one row per CDR3 protein. Of more than 350,000 distinct CDR3 sequences listed, roughly 21% are singletons. The specimen was peripheral blood mononuclear cells (PBMCs), collected when the disease was refractory, from a patient treated with antithyroid drugs. The receptors originated from a female donor with Graves disease.

The V call is TRBV7-3, the J call TRBJ2-3; 11 bases are shared with TRBD2. Unmatched junction bases numbered 11, after V lost 5 bases and J lost 7 bases. This CDR3 has 16 amino acids. The germline V gene has CDR1 SGHTA and CDR2 FQGTGA. DNA for the CDR3: TGTGCCAGCAGCCCAAAGGGACTAGCGGAATCCCATACGCAGTATTTT. Translation: CASSPKGLAESHTQYF.

This clonotype was seen only a few times. This sequence joins TRBV5-6 and TRBJ1-5; tentatively, D is TRBD1 (6 bases). V shed 0 bases and J shed 2 bases, with 12 bases lying between them. Germline loops: CDR1 SGHDT, CDR2 YYEEEE. The CDR3 is 16 residues long. CDR3 loop: CASSLGGASRNQPQHF. Written as DNA, the CDR3 is TGTGCCAGCAGCTTGGGGGGGGCGTCTCGCAATCAGCCCCAGCATTTT.